A single sample is the source of the 23 T cell receptor beta chains below, sequenced in a study of control samples from healthy donors and cancer patients. Generated by immunoSEQ multiplex PCR, the TCRdb table keeps only in-frame clones and is missing some. Counted here are 160,000 or so clones, roughly 92% occurring once; the ten biggest clones make up 0.68%. Material: blood. The source is a woman aged 25 to 39 in good health.

This chain uses TRBV9 with TRBJ2-7; 7 nucleotides match TRBD2. Losses at the gene ends were 3 bases for V and 2 bases for J; bases not matched to a gene: 8. The CDR3 extends over 15 amino acids. The V gene's germline CDR1 is SGDLS and CDR2 YYNGEE. The CDR3 is CASSEGGLGAYEQYF. As DNA, the CDR3 is TGTGCCAGCAGCGAAGGCGGACTAGGAGCCTACGAGCAGTACTTC.

V and J are TRBV6-4 and TRBJ1-1; possible D gene TRBD1, 5 bases. V lost 5 bases to trimming and J lost 1 base, with 14 bases between them. Germline-derived CDR1 and CDR2 are MRHNA and SNTAGT. The CDR3 spans 15 residues. The CDR3 reads CASSYNSGGNTEAFF. Written as DNA, the CDR3 is TGTGCCAGCAGTTACAATAGTGGGGGGAACACTGAAGCTTTCTTT.

The chain carries TRBV20-1 and TRBJ2-3; no definite D call. V lost 3 bases and J lost 2, with 12 bases in between. Germline V gene lookup returns CDR1 DFQATT and CDR2 SNEGSKA (reference sequence). There are 14 residues in the CDR3. The CDR3 coding sequence is TGCAGTGCTAGTTTCGCAGTTGCCACAGATACGCAGTATTTT. Residues: CSASFAVATDTQYF.

This clone has just one count. This rearrangement joins TRBV7-8 to TRBJ2-2; D is undetermined. This CDR3 is 12 amino acids long. V lost 11 bases and J 0 bases, leaving 7 bases between the germline ends. Germline CDR1 is SGHVS and CDR2 is FQNEAQ. The DNA of the CDR3 is TGTGCCGGCCATACGAACACCGGGGAGCTGTTTTTT. It specifies CAGHTNTGELFF. Full variable domain (outside the CDR3, taken from reference TRBV7-8 and TRBJ2-2): GAGVSQSPRYKVAKRGQDVALRCDPISGHVSLFWYQQALGQGPEFLTYFQNEAQLDKSGLPSDRFFAERPEGSVSTLKIQRTQQEDSAVYLCAGHTNTGELFFGEGSRLTVL.

With respect to this clone: Other DNA sequences from this sample encode an identical CDR3 as well. The chain has TRBV9 and TRBJ2-5; D unresolved. The CDR3 contains 14 residues. In germline, CDR1 is SGDLS, CDR2 YYNGEE. V was cut by 0 bases and J by 5 bases, with 11 bases left in between. The CDR3 DNA is TGTGCCAGCAGCGTAGGTCCCACGAGGGAGACCCAGTACTTC. This translates into CASSVGPTRETQYF. Complete variable domain (other parts from reference TRBV9 and TRBJ2-5): DSGVTQTPKHLITATGQRVTLRCSPRSGDLSVYWYQQSLDQGLQFLIQYYNGEERAKGNILERFSAQQFPDLHSELNLSSLELGDSALYFCASSVGPTRETQYFGPGTRLLVL.

The chain employs TRBV27 and TRBJ1-6; D gene unclear. Germline CDR1 and CDR2: MNHEY and SMNVEV (reference sequence). The ends were cut back, 4 bases at V and 9 bases at J, with 7 bases in the middle. This CDR3 is built from 12 residues. Here the CDR3 reads CASSSRFSPLHF. For the CDR3, the DNA is TGTGCCAGCAGTTCGCGTTTTTCACCCCTCCACTTT.

V and J are TRBV15 and TRBJ2-7; D tentatively reads TRBD1 or TRBD2 (5 bases each). In germline, CDR1 is LNHNV, CDR2 YYDKDF (reference sequence). The ends were cut back, 3 bases at V and 6 bases at J, with 18 bases in the middle. The CDR3 length is 15 residues. The CDR3: CATSRGTGAWGEQYF. The CDR3 nucleotides are TGTGCCACCAGCAGGGGGACCGGGGCCTGGGGCGAGCAGTACTTC.

This sequence joins TRBV11-2 and TRBJ1-4, with D possibly being TRBD1 (5 bases). V dropped 6 bases and J dropped 8 bases, with 25 bases sitting between them. This CDR3 comprises 17 residues. The V gene's germline CDR1 is SGHAT and CDR2 FQNNGV. CDR3 sequence: CASSSIKSRGSSEKLFF. CDR3 nucleotides: TGTGCCAGCAGTTCAATTAAATCCCGGGGGTCTAGCGAAAAACTGTTTTTT.

The chain joins TRBV6-5 to TRBJ2-2; 7 bases agree with TRBD2. This CDR3 comprises 15 residues. Germline lookup yields CDR1 MNHEY and CDR2 SVGAGI. Trimming at V came to 2 bases and at J to 3 bases, leaving 3 bases not matched to a gene. CDR3: CASSYRGLYTGELFF. Written as DNA, the CDR3 is TGTGCCAGCAGTTACCGGGGACTATACACCGGGGAGCTGTTTTTT.

This rearrangement joins TRBV2 to TRBJ1-1, with unresolved D. The CDR3 covers 10 residues. Germline V CDR1 and CDR2: SNHLY, FYNNEI. V was trimmed by 7 bases and J by 3 bases, leaving 3 bases between them. The CDR3 nucleotides are TGTGCCAGCACCTACACTGAAGCTTTCTTT. Residues: CASTYTEAFF.

The chain couples TRBV3-1 (or the pseudogene TRBV3-2) to TRBJ2-7; no clear D. V shed 1 base and J shed 0 bases, with 10 bases lying between them. CDR3 length: 15 residues. Per germline, CDR1 LGHDT and CDR2 YNNKEL (reference sequence). Written as DNA, the CDR3 is TGTGCCAGCAGCCAAGGGCCCAAAAGCTCCTACGAGCAGTACTTC. It is translated as CASSQGPKSSYEQYF.

V is TRBV5-6 and J is TRBJ2-4; no clear D gene. CDR1 and CDR2 (germline): SGHDT, YYEEEE. V gave up 3 bases and J gave up 0 bases, with 13 bases separating them. This CDR3 region has 16 residues. The CDR3 loop is CASSSWTSLAKNIQYF. The CDR3 DNA sequence: TGTGCCAGCAGCTCTTGGACCTCGCTAGCCAAAAACATTCAGTACTTC.

This sequence joins TRBV5-5 and TRBJ2-1; D possibly corresponds to TRBD2 (6 bases). The CDR3 covers 16 residues. The V end lost 3 bases, the J end lost 2 bases, and 15 bases lay between the germline ends. CDR1 is SGHKS, CDR2 YYEKEE, per germline (reference sequence). CDR3 coding DNA: TGTGCCAGCAGCTCTGGGGCTAGCGCGACCTACAATGAGCAGTTCTTC. Its protein is CASSSGASATYNEQFF.

J is TRBJ2-1 and V is TRBV25-1, with D unclear. CDR1 is MGHDK, CDR2 SYGVNS, per germline. This CDR3 is 16 amino acids long. The germline V and J ends were trimmed by 1 base and 0 bases, with 10 bases remaining between them. The CDR3 DNA follows: TGTGCCAGCAGTGAATTCGACGCCCGCTCCTACAATGAGCAGTTCTTC. It translates to CASSEFDARSYNEQFF.

The rearrangement uses TRBV18 and TRBJ1-2; possibly TRBD1 for D (6 bases). Germline lookup yields CDR1 KGHSH and CDR2 LQKENI. V was trimmed by 3 bases and J by 1 base, leaving 12 bases between them. The CDR3 is 15 amino acids. Here the CDR3 reads CASSPGTGINYGYTF. The DNA of the CDR3 is TGTGCCAGCTCACCTGGAACAGGGATTAACTATGGCTACACCTTC.

V and J are TRBV5-5 and TRBJ2-7; D call uncertain. The CDR3 sequence is 14 residues long. V gave up 1 base and J gave up 1 base, with 9 bases separating them. Germline CDR1 reads SGHKS; CDR2 reads YYEKEE (reference sequence). CDR3 in amino acids: CASSLIRASYEQYF. CDR3 sequence (DNA): TGTGCCAGCAGCTTGATAAGGGCGTCCTACGAGCAGTACTTC.

V and J are TRBV14 and TRBJ2-1; TRBD2 agrees at 8 bases. V trimming: 4 bases; J trimming: 3 bases; junction bases outside the gene matches: 8. Looked up from germline, CDR1 is SGHDN and CDR2 is FVKESK. This CDR3 is 16 amino acids long. CDR3 DNA: TGTGCCAGCAGCCCCATCTCGGGACTAGGCTACAATGAGCAGTTCTTC. Translating gives CASSPISGLGYNEQFF.

The chain couples TRBV30 to TRBJ1-1, with D possibly TRBD1 on 5 matching bases. There are 12 residues in the CDR3. In germline, CDR1 is GTSNPN, CDR2 SVGIG (reference sequence). Trimming shortened V by 8 bases and J by 4 bases, and 14 bases separated the two germline ends. The CDR3 loop is CARMTGGTEAFF. CDR3 DNA: TGTGCCAGAATGACCGGGGGCACTGAAGCTTTCTTT.

V is TRBV13 and J is TRBJ2-7, with no clear D. The CDR3 runs to 11 residues. Germline CDR1 is PRHDT and CDR2 is FYEKMQ (reference sequence). V lost 4 bases, J lost 0 bases, and 1 base lay in between. The CDR3 loop reads CASSYSYEQYF. CDR3 nucleotides: TGTGCCAGCAGCTACTCCTACGAGCAGTACTTC.

This chain links TRBV19 with TRBJ2-6; possible D gene TRBD2, 5 bases. Germline V CDR1 and CDR2: LNHDA, SQIVND (reference sequence). The CDR3 runs 16 residues. The V and J ends lost 7 bases and 2 bases respectively, with 15 bases between them. CDR3 sequence reads: CASTQEGAAGANVLTF. In DNA form, the CDR3 reads TGTGCCAGTACCCAAGAGGGCGCGGCTGGGGCCAACGTCCTGACTTTC.

This clone was seen only once. The V call is TRBV5-1, the J call TRBJ1-1; TRBD1 is a possible D gene (5 bases). Germline CDR1 reads SGHRS; CDR2 reads YFSETQ. The CDR3 sequence is 15 residues long. Trimming removed 0 bases at V and 7 bases at J, with 16 bases between. CDR3 protein: CASSLAPDTSIEAFF. The CDR3 DNA reads as TGCGCCAGCAGCTTGGCGCCGGACACCAGCATTGAAGCTTTCTTT.

The table lists this clone with a count of one. The chain has TRBV5-6 and TRBJ1-1; no definite D call. Deletions cut 2 bases from V and 4 bases from J, with 6 bases between. This CDR3 has 12 amino acids. Germline V CDR1 and CDR2: SGHDT, YYEEEE. For the CDR3, the DNA is TGTGCCAGCAGCTTTTCCATCACTGAAGCTTTCTTT. The encoded protein is CASSFSITEAFF.

The gene calls are TRBV14 and TRBJ2-2; D unresolved. The germline V and J ends were trimmed by 5 bases and 4 bases, with 14 bases remaining between them. Germline V gene lookup returns CDR1 SGHDN and CDR2 FVKESK. This CDR3 contains 15 residues. The CDR3 DNA sequence: TGTGCCAGCAGCACCGCCGAGCCGCCCACCGGGGAGCTGTTTTTT. This codes for CASSTAEPPTGELFF.